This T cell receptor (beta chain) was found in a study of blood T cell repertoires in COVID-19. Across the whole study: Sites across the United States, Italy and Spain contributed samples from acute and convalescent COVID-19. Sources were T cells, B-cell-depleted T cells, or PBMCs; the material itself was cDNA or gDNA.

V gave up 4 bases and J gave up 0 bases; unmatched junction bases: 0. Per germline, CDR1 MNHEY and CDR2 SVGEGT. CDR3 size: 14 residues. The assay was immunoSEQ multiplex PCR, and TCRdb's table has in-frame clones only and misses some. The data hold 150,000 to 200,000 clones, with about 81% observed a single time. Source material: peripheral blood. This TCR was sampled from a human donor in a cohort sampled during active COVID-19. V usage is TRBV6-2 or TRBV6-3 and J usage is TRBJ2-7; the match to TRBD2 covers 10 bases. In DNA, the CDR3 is TGTGCCAGCAGTTCTAGCGGGAGCTCCTACGAGCAGTACTTC. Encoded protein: CASSSSGSSYEQYF.